This T cell receptor beta chain was sequenced in a study of blood T cells in healthy people across ages. For the second PCR, which ran for about 7 to 11 cycles, a sample-barcoded 5' primer and a J-beta primer mix were used. TCRdb re-called the 5' RACE reads with MiXCR, one entry per CDR3 protein. This table has around 580,000 distinct CDR3 sequences, about 45% appearing once. The CDR3 is made up of 15 amino acids. From germline, CDR1 is MNHEY and CDR2 SVGEGT. V gave up 4 bases and J gave up 4 bases, with 13 bases separating them. Sample: blood. The chain joins TRBV6-2 or TRBV6-3 to TRBJ2-2; D may correspond to TRBD1 or TRBD2 (5 bases each). This TCR was sampled from an older man in good health. DNA for the CDR3: TGTGCCAGCAGTTCCGGGGCCAGTGGCACCGGGGAGCTGTTTTTT. It is translated as CASSSGASGTGELFF.